This TCR beta chain was captured by sequencing in a study of blood T cell repertoires in COVID-19. The germline gives CDR1 MDHEN, CDR2 SYDVKM. The CDR3 is made up of 17 amino acids. V lost 1 base and J 3 bases, leaving 16 bases between the germline ends. The data were produced by immunoSEQ multiplex PCR, yet TCRdb's version contains in-frame clones alone and is incomplete. The sample includes roughly 160,000 clones, approximately 91% of them seen just once. Specimen: peripheral blood. The receptor was derived from a man between 18 and 29 years old with COVID-19, enrolled during active disease. This chain joins TRBV28 and TRBJ1-5; possible D gene TRBD1, 6 bases. This CDR3 is CASSLLGHRGFNQPQHF. The CDR3 DNA sequence: TGTGCCAGCAGTTTATTGGGACATAGGGGTTTCAATCAGCCCCAGCATTTT.